Following are 17 T cell receptor beta chains from one sample sequenced in a study of Tregs in tolerant kidney transplant recipients. Profiled with immunoSEQ multiplex PCR; TCRdb holds only in-frame clones, not every one. The top ten clones hold over 0.5% of a sample with more than 95,000 clones, around nine tenths of them seen once. The sequencing input was CD4+ T cells from blood. Source of these receptors: a human donor in good health.

The sample holds one count of this clone. The V call is TRBV18, the J call TRBJ2-3; D unresolved. Trimming shortened V by 5 bases and J by 2 bases, and 17 bases separated the two germline ends. This CDR3 contains 16 residues. CDR1 and CDR2 from the germline V gene are KGHSH and LQKENI. CDR3 bases: TGTGCCAGCTCAAATGGGGAAAACAGCCACACAGATACGCAGTATTTT. Its protein product is CASSNGENSHTDTQYF.

The chain uses TRBV30 and TRBJ1-5; no reliable D call. The CDR3 is 13 residues long. V lost 1 base to trimming and J lost 8 bases, with 12 bases between them. Germline V gene sequence: CDR1 GTSNPN, CDR2 SVGIG (reference sequence). CDR3 sequence: CAWSASFEEPQHF. The CDR3 DNA is TGTGCCTGGAGTGCCTCATTCGAGGAGCCCCAGCATTTT. The whole variable domain, remainder taken from reference TRBV30 and TRBJ1-5, is SQTIHQWPATLVQPVGSPLSLECTVEGTSNPNLYWYRQAAGRGLQLLFYSVGIGQISSEVPQNLSASRPQDRQFILSSKKLLLSDSGFYLCAWSASFEEPQHFGDGTRLSIL.

This clone was seen once. This chain links TRBV6-5 with TRBJ1-6; possible D gene TRBD1, 5 bases. From germline, CDR1 is MNHEY and CDR2 SVGAGI. V lost 0 bases, J lost 8 bases, and 11 bases lay in between. The CDR3 is 15 amino acids. The CDR3 region is CASSYSRRGHSPLHF. The CDR3, as DNA: TGTGCCAGCAGTTACTCGAGAAGGGGCCATTCACCCCTCCACTTT.

This clone was found once. The chain is built from TRBV6-1 and TRBJ1-2, with no clear D. CDR3 length: 11 amino acids. Germline assignment: CDR1 MNHNS and CDR2 SASEGT. Deletions cut 7 bases from V and 0 bases from J, with 3 bases between. The CDR3 nucleotides read TGTGCCAGCACACCTAACTATGGCTACACCTTC. Its protein product is CASTPNYGYTF.

This chain links TRBV6-4 with TRBJ1-6, with 7 bases matching TRBD1. V was clipped by 1 base and J by 10 bases; unmatched bases: 7. Germline loops: CDR1 MRHNA, CDR2 SNTAGT. This CDR3 is 15 amino acids long. The CDR3, as DNA: TGTGCCAGCAGTGACTTGGGAGGGGGCGGATCACCCCTCCACTTT. It translates to CASSDLGGGGSPLHF.

V is TRBV27 and J is TRBJ2-7; TRBD2 is a possible D gene (7 bases). Trimming left V 7 bases short and J 5 bases short, with 18 bases between. The CDR3 has 14 residues. Germline loops: CDR1 MNHEY, CDR2 SMNVEV (reference sequence). CDR3 in amino acids: CASTHGGTTHEQYF. CDR3 nucleotide sequence: TGTGCCAGCACTCACGGGGGGACAACCCACGAGCAGTACTTC.

The genes are TRBV10-3 and TRBJ1-2, with D maybe TRBD1 (5 bases). With 9 bases removed from V and 6 bases from J, the gap between germline ends came to 14 bases. Germline V gene data show CDR1 as ENHRY and CDR2 as SYGVKD. This CDR3 region has 12 residues. The DNA for the CDR3 is TGTGCCATAGAGGACCAGGGACATGGCTACACCTTC. Its translation: CAIEDQGHGYTF.

The chain couples TRBV7-2 to TRBJ2-3; the D is unclear. With 5 bases removed from V and 5 bases from J, the gap between germline ends came to 8 bases. This CDR3 spans 12 amino acids. Germline CDR1 reads SGHTA; CDR2 reads FQGNSA. The CDR3: CASSPVRDTQYF. CDR3 coding DNA: TGTGCCAGCAGCCCGGTCAGAGATACGCAGTATTTT.

The chain joins TRBV5-4 to TRBJ2-5; D gene ambiguous. The V gene's germline CDR1 is SGHNT and CDR2 YYREEE (reference sequence). The CDR3 totals 12 residues. V was clipped by 1 base and J by 5 bases, with 6 bases between them. CDR3 DNA: TGTGCCAGCAGCTTGAGCTCCGAGACCCAGTACTTC. This gives the protein CASSLSSETQYF.

The gene calls are TRBV9 and TRBJ2-1, with 12 positions matching TRBD2. The J segment lost 6 bases and the V segment lost 3 bases, leaving 10 bases of the junction unmatched. This CDR3 has 17 residues. Germline CDR1 is SGDLS and CDR2 is YYNGEE. This CDR3 reads CASSDSLAGGSSNEQFF. The CDR3 DNA reads TGTGCCAGCAGCGATTCACTAGCGGGAGGATCAAGCAATGAGCAGTTCTTC.

The genes are TRBV6-1 and TRBJ1-5, with D possibly TRBD1 on 6 matching bases. The V gene lost 6 bases and the J gene lost 7 bases, with 19 bases spanning the gap. The CDR3 is 15 residues long. CDR1 and CDR2 from the germline V gene are MNHNS and SASEGT. CDR3 DNA: TGTGCCAGCAGCCCCGCTGGGGGGCCAGAACAGCCCCAGCATTTT. Residues: CASSPAGGPEQPQHF.

This sequence joins TRBV19 and TRBJ2-5; 8 bases agree with TRBD1. The germline CDR1 and CDR2 sequences are LNHDA and SQIVND (reference sequence). The CDR3 contains 14 residues. With 6 bases clipped from V and 5 bases from J, the junction kept 8 bases outside the gene matches. CDR3 amino acids: CASRSTGGGETQYF. The CDR3 DNA reads TGTGCCAGTAGAAGTACAGGGGGTGGGGAGACCCAGTACTTC.

The chain has TRBV5-1 and TRBJ2-1, with TRBD2 matching 11 bases. Germline V lookup: CDR1 SGHRS, CDR2 YFSETQ. The ends lost 0 bases at V and 8 bases at J; junction bases unmatched: 10. CDR3 length: 17 amino acids. For the CDR3, the DNA is TGCGCCAGCAGCTTGGAGGTACTAGCGGGAGCCCCTCATGAGCAGTTCTTC. This codes for CASSLEVLAGAPHEQFF.

This chain joins TRBV29-1 and TRBJ2-2; D is ambiguous. The CDR3 spans 11 residues. Trimming removed 5 bases at V and 4 bases at J, with 5 bases between. CDR1 and CDR2 from the germline V gene are SQVTM and ANQGSEA. The chain's CDR3 is CSVRSTGELFF. The CDR3, as DNA: TGCAGCGTTCGTAGCACCGGGGAGCTGTTTTTT.

The chain carries TRBV5-5 and TRBJ2-7, with 7 bases aligning to TRBD1. Germline values: CDR1 SGHKS, CDR2 YYEKEE (reference sequence). The CDR3 loop spans 12 amino acids. V was clipped by 4 bases and J by 9 bases; unmatched bases: 7. The CDR3 is CASSHDRVGQYF. The DNA of the CDR3 is TGTGCCAGCAGCCATGACAGGGTCGGGCAGTACTTC.

The rearrangement joins TRBV7-6 to TRBJ1-1, with D possibly matching TRBD1 (5 bases). Germline-derived CDR1 and CDR2 are SGHVS and FNYEAQ. CDR3 length equals 14 residues. The ends were cut back, 4 bases at V and 1 base at J, with 10 bases in the middle. The CDR3 here is CASSSQVANTEAFF. In DNA, the CDR3 is TGTGCCAGCAGCTCACAGGTCGCGAACACTGAAGCTTTCTTT.

The chain couples TRBV2 to TRBJ1-4; D remains ambiguous. V lost 6 bases, J lost 0 bases, and 14 bases lay in between. Germline V gene data show CDR1 as SNHLY and CDR2 as FYNNEI. This CDR3 region has 16 residues. The CDR3 DNA sequence: TGTGCCAGCAGCCCGGGCCACCAAGCAACTAATGAAAAACTGTTTTTT. Translation: CASSPGHQATNEKLFF.